This T cell receptor beta chain was recovered during a study of technical replicates of blood from a handful of donors (dated by TCRdb to about 2017). In the case of this clone: Its antigen specificity is not known. Nothing much larger sits one base from this clone, and base qualities are not available.

Via the germline V gene, CDR1 is SNHLY and CDR2 FYNNEI. V is trimmed back by 4 bases and J by 7 bases, and the junction contains 10 bases that no gene match accounts for. The CDR3 has 16 amino acids, counting the end cysteine and phenylalanine. Solely the CDR3 DNA is kept, with 48 bases framed from the first base. Library preparation was by the immunoSEQ multiplex PCR assay. TCRdb re-hosts the immuneACCESS table, in-frame sequences only. Its copies lack some clones; in the studies checked, an unresolved V gene accounts for under half of them, and the cause for the rest is not known. This sample has roughly 81,000 clones in its table, and 65% to 90% of those were observed once. Together, the top ten hold roughly 4.9% of the sample.

The sequenced material came from PBMCs. The V gene is TRBV2 and the J gene is TRBJ2-1, and TRBD2 matches 10 of the central bases. The TCR comes from a human donor in good health. Some clones in this sample may be carry-over from other donors' samples. The nucleotide sequence is given as TGTGCCAGCAGTGTCCCCTCTAGCGGGAGTCGGAATGAGCAGTTCTTC. Translation gives CASSVPSSGSRNEQFF.